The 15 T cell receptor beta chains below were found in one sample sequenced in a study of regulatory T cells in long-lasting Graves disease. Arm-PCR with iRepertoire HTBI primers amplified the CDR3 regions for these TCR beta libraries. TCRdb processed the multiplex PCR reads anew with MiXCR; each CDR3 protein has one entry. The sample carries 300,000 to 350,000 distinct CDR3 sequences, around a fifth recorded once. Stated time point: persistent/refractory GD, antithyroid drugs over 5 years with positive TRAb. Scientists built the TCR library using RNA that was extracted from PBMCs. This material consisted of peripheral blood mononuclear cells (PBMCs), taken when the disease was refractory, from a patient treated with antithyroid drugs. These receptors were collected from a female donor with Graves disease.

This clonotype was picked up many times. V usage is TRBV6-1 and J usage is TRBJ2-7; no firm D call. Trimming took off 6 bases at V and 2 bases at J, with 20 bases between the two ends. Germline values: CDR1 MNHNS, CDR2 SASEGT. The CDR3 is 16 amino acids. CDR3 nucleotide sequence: TGTGCCAGCAGCCCTTCGGAACACCCATTTACCTACGAGCAGTACTTC. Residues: CASSPSEHPFTYEQYF.

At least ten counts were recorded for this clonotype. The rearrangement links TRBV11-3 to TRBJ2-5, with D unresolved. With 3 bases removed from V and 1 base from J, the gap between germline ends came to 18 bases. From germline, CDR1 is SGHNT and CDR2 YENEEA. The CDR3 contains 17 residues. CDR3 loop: CASSFASPFGRQETQYF. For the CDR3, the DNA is TGTGCCAGCAGCTTTGCCAGCCCCTTTGGGCGCCAAGAGACCCAGTACTTC.

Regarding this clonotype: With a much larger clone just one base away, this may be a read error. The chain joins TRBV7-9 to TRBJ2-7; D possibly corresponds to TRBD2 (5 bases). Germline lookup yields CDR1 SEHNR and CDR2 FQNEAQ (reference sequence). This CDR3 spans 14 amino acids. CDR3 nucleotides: TGTGCCAGCAGCTTAGCTGTAGCGAGCTACAAGCAGTACTTC. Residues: CASSLAVASYKQYF.

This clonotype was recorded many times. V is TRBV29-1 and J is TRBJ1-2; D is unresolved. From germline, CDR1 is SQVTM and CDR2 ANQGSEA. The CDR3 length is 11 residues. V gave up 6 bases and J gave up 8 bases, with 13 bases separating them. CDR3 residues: CSVPWGGGYTF. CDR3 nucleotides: TGCAGCGTACCTTGGGGTGGCGGCTACACCTTC.

CDR3: CASSLYPGSADTQYF. CDR3 in DNA: TGTGCCAGCAGTTTATACCCAGGGAGCGCAGATACGCAGTATTTT. The chain has TRBV27 and TRBJ2-3; D may be TRBD1 or TRBD2 (5 bases each). Germline V gene sequence: CDR1 MNHEY, CDR2 SMNVEV (reference sequence). The CDR3 is made up of 15 amino acids. The V end was cut by 1 base, the J end by 4 bases, with 12 bases between.

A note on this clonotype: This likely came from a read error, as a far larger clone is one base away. CDR3 nucleotide sequence: TGTGCCAGCAGCCCGAACTACGTGCAGTACTTC. This sequence encodes CASSPNYVQYF. The chain joins TRBV11-2 to TRBJ2-7; D call uncertain. From germline, CDR1 is SGHAT and CDR2 FQNNGV. The CDR3 spans 11 residues.

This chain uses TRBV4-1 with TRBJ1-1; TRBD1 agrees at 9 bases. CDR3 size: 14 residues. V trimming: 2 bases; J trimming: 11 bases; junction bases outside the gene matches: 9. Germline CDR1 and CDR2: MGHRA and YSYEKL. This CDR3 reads CASSQRWGTGRAFF. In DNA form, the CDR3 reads TGCGCCAGCAGCCAAAGATGGGGGACAGGGAGGGCTTTCTTT.

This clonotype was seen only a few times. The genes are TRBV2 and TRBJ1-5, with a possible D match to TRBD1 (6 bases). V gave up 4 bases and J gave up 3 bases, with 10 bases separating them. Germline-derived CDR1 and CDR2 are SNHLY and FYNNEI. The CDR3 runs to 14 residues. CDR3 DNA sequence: TGTGCCAGCAGTGGAGACAGGAACAATCAGCCCCAGCATTTT. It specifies CASSGDRNNQPQHF.

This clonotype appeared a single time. This CDR3 is CSGSPALRRVYEQYF. In DNA, the CDR3 is TGTTCCGGCAGTCCCGCCCTCAGGCGGGTTTACGAGCAGTACTTC. The chain employs TRBV28 and TRBJ2-7, with D possibly being TRBD2 (5 bases). This CDR3 region has 15 residues. Germline V lookup: CDR1 MDHEN, CDR2 SYDVKM.

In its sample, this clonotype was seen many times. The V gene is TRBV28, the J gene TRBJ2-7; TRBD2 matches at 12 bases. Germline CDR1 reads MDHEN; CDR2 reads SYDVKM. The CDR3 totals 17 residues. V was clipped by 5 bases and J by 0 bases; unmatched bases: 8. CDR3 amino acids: CASSTYGLAGSSYEQYF. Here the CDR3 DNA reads TGTGCCAGCAGTACCTACGGACTAGCGGGGAGCTCCTACGAGCAGTACTTC.

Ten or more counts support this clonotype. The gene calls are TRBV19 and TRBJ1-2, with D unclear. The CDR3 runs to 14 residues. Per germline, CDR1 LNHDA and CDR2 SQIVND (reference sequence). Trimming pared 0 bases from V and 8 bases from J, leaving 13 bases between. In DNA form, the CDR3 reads TGTGCCAGTAGTATAGATCGTGTCTTCGGAGGCTACACCTTC. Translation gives CASSIDRVFGGYTF.

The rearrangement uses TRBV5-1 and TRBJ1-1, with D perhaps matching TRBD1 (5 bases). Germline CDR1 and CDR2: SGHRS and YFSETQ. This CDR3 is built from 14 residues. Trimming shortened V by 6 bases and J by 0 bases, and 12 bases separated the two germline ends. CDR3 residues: CASTEGLMNTEAFF. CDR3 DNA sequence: TGCGCCAGCACGGAGGGGCTCATGAACACTGAAGCTTTCTTT.

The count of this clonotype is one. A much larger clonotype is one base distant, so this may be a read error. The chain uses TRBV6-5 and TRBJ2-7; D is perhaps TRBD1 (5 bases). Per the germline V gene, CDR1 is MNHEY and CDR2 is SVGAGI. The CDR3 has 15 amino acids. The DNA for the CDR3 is TGTGCCAGCAGTTACTCGCAGGGCCCTTATTACGAGCAGCACTTC. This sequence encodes CASSYSQGPYYEQHF.

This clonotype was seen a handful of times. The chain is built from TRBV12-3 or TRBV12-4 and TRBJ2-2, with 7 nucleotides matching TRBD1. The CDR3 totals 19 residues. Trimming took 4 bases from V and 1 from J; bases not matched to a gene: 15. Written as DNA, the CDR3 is TGTGCCAGCAGTTCAACCCACAGGGGTCTACAGCTGAACACCGGGGAGCTGTTTTTT. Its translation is CASSSTHRGLQLNTGELFF.

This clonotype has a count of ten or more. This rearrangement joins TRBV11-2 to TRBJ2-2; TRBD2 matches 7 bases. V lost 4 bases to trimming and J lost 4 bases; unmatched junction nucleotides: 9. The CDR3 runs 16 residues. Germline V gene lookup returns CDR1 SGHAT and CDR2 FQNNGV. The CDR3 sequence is CASSSVGLGRTGELFF. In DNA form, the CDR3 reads TGTGCCAGCAGCTCAGTCGGACTAGGGCGCACCGGGGAGCTGTTTTTT. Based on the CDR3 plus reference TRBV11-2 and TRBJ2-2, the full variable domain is EAGVAQSPRYKIIEKRQSVAFWCNPISGHATLYWYQQILGQGPKLLIQFQNNGVVDDSQLPKDRFSAERLKGVDSTLKIQPAKLEDSAVYLCASSSVGLGRTGELFFGEGSRLTVL.